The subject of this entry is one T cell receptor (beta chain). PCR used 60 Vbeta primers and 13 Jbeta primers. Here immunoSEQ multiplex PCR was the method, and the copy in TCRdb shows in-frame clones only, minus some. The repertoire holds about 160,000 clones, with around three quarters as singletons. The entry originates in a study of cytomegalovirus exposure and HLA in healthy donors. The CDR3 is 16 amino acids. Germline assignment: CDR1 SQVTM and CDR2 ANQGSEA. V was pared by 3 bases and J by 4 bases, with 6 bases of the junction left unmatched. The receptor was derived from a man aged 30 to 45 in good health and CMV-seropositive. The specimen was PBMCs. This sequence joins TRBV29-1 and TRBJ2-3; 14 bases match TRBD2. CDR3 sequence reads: CSVDGTSGGVSDTQYF. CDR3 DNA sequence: TGCAGCGTTGATGGGACTAGCGGGGGAGTTTCAGATACGCAGTATTTT.